This T cell receptor (beta chain) was found in a study of blood T cell repertoires in COVID-19 (dated by TCRdb to between 2020 and 2021). In the study overall: Samples from collaborators originated in the United States, Italy and Spain and spanned both the acute and convalescent phases of COVID-19. The material from the prospective study consisted of cDNA or gDNA derived from T cells, B-cell-depleted T cells, or PBMCs. Deeply sampled blood TCRbeta repertoires from subjects exposed to, actively infected with, or recovered from COVID-19 were included in the dataset. The repertoires were released in a freely available public database meant as a resource for research on the immune response to SARS-CoV-2. The samples were drawn from two sources: the first 160 participants of the ongoing ImmuneRACE study, and 1,000 to 1,500 subjects contributed by 6 global collaborators. The sample metadata nearly always contained a de-identified subject ID, COVID-19 status, age in years and sex. Where available, HLA class I and class II types were obtained from metadata supplied by the sample provider rather than from assay-based typing.

TCRbeta CDR3 regions were amplified from genomic DNA by means of the immunoSEQ Assay, a bias-controlled multiplex PCR. From the authors' description of their analysis: The number of nucleated cells in each sample was estimated by amplification of reference gene primers within the assay. Sequence reads were collapsed and filtered to measure the absolute abundance of every unique TCRbeta CDR3 rearrangement. For each sample, productive Simpson clonality was calculated as the square root of Simpson's diversity index over productive rearrangements. This is the immuneACCESS table as TCRdb keeps it, with only in-frame sequences that have V and J called. A part of the clones is gone; compared with another copy, unresolved V genes explain less than half, and the rest is unexplained. That table furnishes V, J and clone size, whereas the DNA furnished D and trimming. The sample records 200,000 to 250,000 clones, 85% to 90% of which are singletons. Together, the top ten hold 0.87% of the sample.

Summary of the overall study and its limitations: How much clinical and demographic metadata was included differed by source and by participant, and the metadata was provided uncurated.

In the prospective study, participants were about 18 to 89 years old, resided in approximately 22 geographic areas of the United States, and were enrolled through a virtual design. To assign participants to cohorts, the prospective study relied on clinical history that participants themselves reported in a screening survey and a study questionnaire. A participant counted as exposed if, within 2 weeks of entering the study, that participant had been in contact with someone who had a PCR-confirmed or clinician-diagnosed COVID-19 case. In the prospective study, mobile phlebotomists collected whole blood, serum and a nasopharyngeal or oropharyngeal swab from each participant. Over a roughly 2-month period, participants in the prospective study had the option of providing additional blood draws and questionnaires. Before DNA extraction, prospective study blood samples were shipped either frozen or at room temperature.

In the case of this clone: No antigen is known for it. Within one base of it there is no much larger clone, and no base qualities were kept.

The TCR was taken from a man in his fifties or sixties who had been exposed to COVID-19. The sample taken for sequencing was PBMCs or T cells enriched from blood (not recorded which).

This receptor has the CDR3 CASSQDQTGGVDYGYTF. In nucleotides, the sequence is TGTGCCAGCAGCCAAGACCAGACAGGGGGCGTCGACTATGGCTACACCTTC. The rearranged segments are TRBV4-2 and TRBJ1-2, with 10 bases in between that match TRBD1. After removal of 0 bases from V and 3 bases from J, the junction retains 7 bases not matched to a gene. From the cysteine up to the phenylalanine, the CDR3 has a length of 17 residues. Left in the record is the CDR3 DNA by itself, 51 bases read in frame from the first base. CDR1 LGHNA and CDR2 YNFKEQ were looked up in the germline V gene.